What follows are 11 T cell receptor beta chains derived from one specimen sequenced in a study of blood T cell repertoires in COVID-19 (TCRdb year 2020). The library came from the immunoSEQ multiplex PCR assay. Imported from immuneACCESS, the table was reduced by TCRdb to in-frame sequences with V and J called. These copies leave out some clones; in studies compared against another copy, an unresolved V gene accounts for under half, and the cause of the remainder is not known. Here the sample has 300,000 to 350,000 clones; about 90% occur a single time. The top ten clonotypes cover 7% to 8% of the sample. What was sequenced was peripheral blood. These receptors came from a woman between 65 and 79 years old with COVID-19, enrolled during active disease.

The chain has TRBV4-3 and TRBJ1-2, with 11 bases fitting TRBD1. The CDR3 extends over 15 amino acids. CDR1 LGHNA and CDR2 YSLEER come from the germline V gene. The J segment lost 6 bases and the V segment lost 0 bases, leaving 3 bases of the junction unmatched. This CDR3 reads CASSQDRTGGHGYTF. CDR3 in DNA: TGCGCCAGCAGCCAAGATAGGACAGGGGGCCATGGCTACACCTTC.

This chain joins TRBV27 and TRBJ1-2; 8 positions agree with TRBD1. This CDR3 has 14 residues. V dropped 5 bases and J dropped 7; count of bases not matched to a gene: 9. Per germline, CDR1 MNHEY and CDR2 SMNVEV (reference sequence). This CDR3 is CASSRVVQGGGYTF. CDR3 nucleotides: TGTGCCAGCAGTCGGGTTGTACAGGGGGGTGGCTACACCTTC.

The rearrangement joins TRBV19 to TRBJ1-6; 11 positions agree with TRBD1. CDR1 and CDR2 from the germline V gene are LNHDA and SQIVND (reference sequence). This CDR3 has 16 residues. The V segment lost 4 bases and the J segment 9 bases; nucleotides outside the gene matches: 8. This chain's CDR3 is CASSTTDRGHGSPLHF. The CDR3 bases are TGTGCCAGTAGTACCACGGACAGGGGGCATGGTTCACCCCTCCACTTT.

The chain carries TRBV28 and TRBJ2-1; 8 nucleotides agree with TRBD2. Germline V gene data show CDR1 as MDHEN and CDR2 as SYDVKM. With V trimmed by 5 bases and J by 6 bases, 9 bases remained unmatched. The CDR3 is made up of 15 amino acids. Here the CDR3 DNA reads TGTGCCAGCAGTCCGGGACTAGTTAGCCCCAATGAGCAGTTCTTC. Protein: CASSPGLVSPNEQFF.

The chain employs TRBV19 and TRBJ2-5; TRBD2 matches at 8 bases. The CDR3 is 16 residues long. Germline lookup yields CDR1 LNHDA and CDR2 SQIVND (reference sequence). V was clipped by 5 bases and J by 2 bases; unmatched bases: 10. DNA of the CDR3: TGTGCCAGTAGTCGCCGCGCCACTAGCGGACAAGAGACCCAGTACTTC. Amino acids: CASSRRATSGQETQYF.

The chain employs TRBV2 and TRBJ1-2; D might be TRBD1 (5 bases). V dropped 6 bases and J dropped 4 bases, with 15 bases sitting between them. The germline V gene has CDR1 SNHLY and CDR2 FYNNEI. This CDR3 is built from 14 residues. The CDR3 DNA sequence: TGTGCCAGCAGGAAAGGGACTTCGGGCTATGGCTACACCTTC. Translated: CASRKGTSGYGYTF.

The J gene is TRBJ1-1, the V gene TRBV28; D is perhaps TRBD1 (5 bases). Germline values: CDR1 MDHEN, CDR2 SYDVKM. The CDR3 totals 14 residues. V lost 11 bases to trimming and J lost 1 base, with 17 bases between them. The CDR3 here is CASIPRQTNTEAFF. CDR3 DNA sequence: TGTGCCTCCATTCCCAGACAGACGAACACTGAAGCTTTCTTT.

The rearrangement uses TRBV6-2 or TRBV6-3 and TRBJ1-4; 9 nucleotides line up with TRBD1. Germline V CDR1 and CDR2: MNHEY, SVGEGT. J gave up 2 bases and V 2 bases, and 9 bases lay outside the gene matches. The CDR3 length is 18 residues. CDR3 sequence (DNA): TGTGCCAGCAGTTACGATACAGGGGGCCTGGAGACTAATGAAAAACTGTTTTTT. Its translation is CASSYDTGGLETNEKLFF.

This chain uses TRBV9 with TRBJ2-5; 15 nucleotides agree with TRBD2. CDR1 and CDR2 from the germline V gene are SGDLS and YYNGEE. V lost 3 bases to trimming and J lost 5 bases; unmatched junction nucleotides: 8. This CDR3 spans 17 amino acids. CDR3 coding DNA: TGTGCCAGCAGCGATGGGACTAGCGGGGGGCTGGAGGAGACCCAGTACTTC. It yields the protein CASSDGTSGGLEETQYF.

The chain has TRBV10-2 and TRBJ2-1; TRBD2 matches 8 bases. The CDR3 loop spans 14 amino acids. Trimming removed 11 bases from V and 1 base from J; junction bases left unmatched: 7. Germline V lookup: CDR1 WSHSY, CDR2 SAAADI. Here the CDR3 reads CACAGGASYNEQFF. In DNA form, the CDR3 reads TGCGCCTGCGCCGGGGGGGCATCCTACAATGAGCAGTTCTTC.

The V and J genes are TRBV7-2 and TRBJ2-5; 8 positions match TRBD2. This CDR3 has 17 amino acids. Unmatched junction bases numbered 11, after V lost 1 base and J lost 4 bases. The germline V gene encodes CDR1 SGHTA and CDR2 FQGNSA. The DNA of the CDR3 is TGTGCCAGCAGCTTAGTCGGCTCCGGCGGGGGGAGAGAGACCCAGTACTTC. Its protein product is CASSLVGSGGGRETQYF.